The T cell receptor beta chain described here comes from a study of STAT3 mutations in large granular lymphocyte leukemia. Each sample's TCRbeta library yielded on average around 42,000 productive templates. The table came from immunoSEQ multiplex PCR; TCRdb's copy has only in-frame clones and leaves some out. The sample carries approximately 42,000 clones, 80% to 90% recorded once. Findings of the study overall: All newly emerging clones after therapy were STAT3 wild type. At least one immunodominant TCR beta clonotype appeared in every T-cell large granular lymphocyte leukemia patient. Differing intervals and regimens complicate linking therapy response to clone burden.

A word on this clone: Its specificity is not known.

The V gene's germline CDR1 is WNHNN and CDR2 SYGVQD (reference sequence). Trimming took off 6 bases at V and 4 bases at J, with 12 bases between the two ends. This CDR3 spans 13 amino acids. Sequenced input: PBMCs. This clonotype originated in a human donor with T large granular lymphocyte leukemia. Some clones in this sample may be carry-over from other donors' samples. V gene TRBV10-1 combines with J gene TRBJ1-1; D remains unclear. CDR3 coding DNA: TGCGCCAGCAGCCGTAACAGAGGCACTGAAGCTTTCTTT. Its protein product is CASSRNRGTEAFF.